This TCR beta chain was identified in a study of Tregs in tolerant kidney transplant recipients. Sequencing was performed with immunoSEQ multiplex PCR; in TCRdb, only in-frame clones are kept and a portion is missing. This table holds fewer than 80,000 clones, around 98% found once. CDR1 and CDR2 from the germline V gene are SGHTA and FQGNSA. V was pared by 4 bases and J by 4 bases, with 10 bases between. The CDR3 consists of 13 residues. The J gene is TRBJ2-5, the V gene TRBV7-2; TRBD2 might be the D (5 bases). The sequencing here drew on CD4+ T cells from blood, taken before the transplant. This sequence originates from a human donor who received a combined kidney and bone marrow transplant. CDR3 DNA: TGTGCCAGCAGCTCCGAGGGCGGAGAGACCCAGTACTTC. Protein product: CASSSEGGETQYF.